These 7 T cell receptor beta chains were sequenced from one sample in a study of CD8 T cells in Susac syndrome. The authors reverse transcribed roughly 0.5 to 1 ug RNA with random hexamers. In TCRdb, the immunoSEQ multiplex PCR reads were re-called with MiXCR into one record per CDR3 protein. The table has under 250,000 distinct CDR3 sequences, 93% seen once. The sequencing sample was made of CD4+ T cells from PBMCs. Receptor source: a human donor with multiple sclerosis.

The chain carries TRBV10-2 and TRBJ1-6; D possibly corresponds to TRBD1 (5 bases). CDR1 and CDR2 (germline): WSHSY, SAAADI. The V end lost 3 bases, the J end lost 1 base, and 10 bases lay between the germline ends. The CDR3 spans 16 residues. DNA of the CDR3: TGCGCCAGCAGTGAAGGGGCCAGGTCCTATAATTCACCCCTCCACTTT. It is translated as CASSEGARSYNSPLHF.

This sequence joins TRBV20-1 and TRBJ2-5; 10 bases agree with TRBD1. Trimming at V came to 3 bases and at J to 4 bases, leaving 5 bases not matched to a gene. Germline assignment: CDR1 DFQATT and CDR2 SNEGSKA (reference sequence). The length of the CDR3 is 14 residues. The CDR3: CSASGTGAGETQYF. CDR3 nucleotide sequence: TGCAGTGCTAGTGGGACAGGGGCAGGAGAGACCCAGTACTTC.

This clonotype was seen only once. The chain recombines TRBV29-1 with TRBJ1-4; weak D call: TRBD1 (6 bases). V was shortened by 5 bases and J by 5 bases, with 15 bases between the two germline ends. Germline lookup yields CDR1 SQVTM and CDR2 ANQGSEA. The CDR3 length is 14 residues. The CDR3 region has the DNA TGCAGCGTTTCCACTACAGGGTCCAATGAAAAACTGTTTTTT. It specifies CSVSTTGSNEKLFF.

The chain has TRBV6-1 and TRBJ1-2; no firm D call. This CDR3 spans 12 amino acids. V lost 5 bases and J 5 bases, leaving 9 bases between the germline ends. Germline loops: CDR1 MNHNS, CDR2 SASEGT. The CDR3 here is CASSSPGYGYTF. CDR3 DNA sequence: TGTGCCAGCAGTAGCCCGGGGTATGGCTACACCTTC.

This clonotype was counted once. The V gene is TRBV19, the J gene TRBJ1-1; D perhaps matches TRBD1 (6 bases). Trimming took off 9 bases at V and 4 bases at J, with 18 bases between the two ends. This CDR3 comprises 14 residues. Germline assignment: CDR1 LNHDA and CDR2 SQIVND (reference sequence). The DNA of the CDR3 is TGTGCCAGCACGGTCACAGGGTACGGCACTGAAGCTTTCTTT. This gives the protein CASTVTGYGTEAFF. Full variable domain (outside the CDR3, taken from reference TRBV19 and TRBJ1-1): DGGITQSPKYLFRKEGQNVTLSCEQNLNHDAMYWYRQDPGQGLRLIYYSQIVNDFQKGDIAEGYSVSREKKESFPLTVTSAQKNPTAFYLCASTVTGYGTEAFFGQGTRLTVV.

The chain recombines TRBV23-1 with TRBJ2-7; no clear D gene. TRBV23-1 belongs to the ORF category, with a function that is uncertain. The V end was cut by 0 bases, the J end by 8 bases, with 2 bases between. CDR3 length: 10 residues. In DNA, the CDR3 is TGCGCCAGCAGTCAATCGCAGCAGTACGTC. It yields the protein CASSQSQQYV.

This chain connects TRBV6-5 to TRBJ2-2; 7 bases fit TRBD2. V dropped 4 bases and J dropped 3; count of bases not matched to a gene: 8. CDR1 is MNHEY, CDR2 SVGAGI, per germline. The CDR3 totals 16 residues. The CDR3 is CASSSPLGRHTGELFF. CDR3 bases: TGTGCCAGCAGTTCACCCCTCGGGAGGCACACCGGGGAGCTGTTTTTT.